This T cell receptor (beta chain) was retrieved from a study of T cells after yellow fever vaccination. For TCR, cDNA came from 5'RACE template switching, which added a universal primer site and UMIs. Each CDR3 protein gets one entry after TCRdb re-called the 5' RACE reads with MiXCR. In the table there are a few hundred thousand distinct CDR3 sequences, approximately 19% of which are singletons. General study points: In FACS-sorted repertoires, abundant clonotypes from the bulk population could appear as contaminants. Researchers noted that a small share of clonotypes showed up in both CD4 and CD8 compartments.

Germline V CDR1 and CDR2: WNHNN, SYGVQD (reference sequence). The CDR3 is 13 amino acids. Deletions cut 2 bases from V and 5 bases from J, with 7 bases between. A note on this clonotype: Its antigen is unidentified.

Sequencing used PBMCs, obtained before the yellow fever booster vaccination. This clonotype was sampled from a man between 18 and 29 years old who received the YFV17D yellow fever vaccine. The rearrangement uses TRBV10-1 and TRBJ1-5; no reliable D call. The CDR3 bases are TGCGCCAGCAGTGAGGTGAGGGATCAGCCCCAGCATTTT. The encoded protein is CASSEVRDQPQHF.